Below are 29 T cell receptor beta chains sequenced from a single sample in a study of cytomegalovirus exposure and HLA in healthy donors. Sequenced by immunoSEQ multiplex PCR; TCRdb stores in-frame clones only, minus some. Of 99,000 or so clones in the sample, roughly nine tenths were seen once. Sequenced sample: PBMCs. The receptors derive from a young woman in good health and CMV-seropositive.

The rearrangement links TRBV11-3 to TRBJ2-3; 9 bases line up with TRBD1. Germline lookup yields CDR1 SGHNT and CDR2 YENEEA. The CDR3 loop spans 16 amino acids. V shed 2 bases and J 3 bases; nucleotides not matched to a gene: 6. The CDR3 sequence is CASSLRRQGGTDTQYF. The CDR3 DNA is TGTGCCAGCAGCTTACGCAGACAGGGGGGTACAGATACGCAGTATTTT.

CDR3 DNA: TGTGCCAGCAGCGAGGGGCTGACAGGGGAGCGTGGCTACACCTTC. Protein product: CASSEGLTGERGYTF. The V gene is TRBV9, the J gene TRBJ1-2; 8 positions match TRBD1. The V gene end was trimmed by 3 bases and the J gene end by 7 bases; junction bases not matched to a gene: 11. The CDR3 spans 15 residues. In germline, CDR1 is SGDLS, CDR2 YYNGEE. Variable domain in full (rest from reference TRBV9 and TRBJ1-2): DSGVTQTPKHLITATGQRVTLRCSPRSGDLSVYWYQQSLDQGLQFLIQYYNGEERAKGNILERFSAQQFPDLHSELNLSSLELGDSALYFCASSEGLTGERGYTFGSGTRLTVV.

A single count supports this clone. V gene TRBV5-1 combines with J gene TRBJ2-1; weak D call: TRBD1 (6 bases). CDR3 size: 14 residues. Trimming took off 2 bases at V and 6 bases at J, with 12 bases between the two ends. Germline V gene data show CDR1 as SGHRS and CDR2 as YFSETQ. The CDR3: CASSFFDRSNEQFF. CDR3 DNA sequence: TGCGCCAGCAGCTTTTTTGACAGGAGCAATGAGCAGTTCTTC.

J is TRBJ2-5 and V is TRBV6-1; D is undetermined. The germline V gene has CDR1 MNHNS and CDR2 SASEGT. V gave up 2 bases and J gave up 0 bases, with 4 bases separating them. The CDR3 is 13 amino acids. CDR3 sequence reads: CASSELYQETQYF. The DNA of the CDR3 is TGTGCCAGCAGTGAACTGTACCAAGAGACCCAGTACTTC.

The chain links TRBV15 to TRBJ1-2, with a tentative D call TRBD1 (6 bases). V was shortened by 0 bases and J by 5 bases, with 28 bases between the two germline ends. Germline V CDR1 and CDR2: LNHNV, YYDKDF (reference sequence). This CDR3 is built from 20 residues. The CDR3 reads CATSRDRERTATSGVYGYTF. The CDR3 nucleotides are TGTGCCACCAGCAGAGATCGAGAAAGGACAGCCACATCGGGTGTTTATGGCTACACCTTC.

The chain links TRBV27 to TRBJ2-7, with no clear D. Trimming took off 3 bases at V and 13 bases at J, with 19 bases between the two ends. The CDR3 contains 13 residues. Germline values: CDR1 MNHEY, CDR2 SMNVEV (reference sequence). In DNA, the CDR3 is TGTGCCAGCAGTTTGGAACGGAAAACTATGTATTACTTC. It yields the protein CASSLERKTMYYF.

The J gene is TRBJ2-7, the V gene TRBV15, with 10 bases aligning to TRBD2. The V segment lost 4 bases and the J segment 9 bases; nucleotides outside the gene matches: 6. CDR3 size: 13 residues. Germline V CDR1 and CDR2: LNHNV, YYDKDF (reference sequence). CDR3 sequence: CATSISSGRRQYF. The CDR3 coding sequence is TGTGCCACCAGCATTTCTAGCGGGAGAAGGCAGTACTTC.

This clone appeared a single time. J is TRBJ1-5 and V is TRBV19; TRBD1 agrees at 7 bases. The CDR3 is made up of 15 amino acids. V trimming: 9 bases; J trimming: 5 bases; junction bases outside the gene matches: 13. Germline V lookup: CDR1 LNHDA, CDR2 SQIVND (reference sequence). As DNA, the CDR3 is TGTGCCAGCCAGGGGGAGAAAATTTATTATCAGCCCCAGCATTTT. This codes for CASQGEKIYYQPQHF.

The rearrangement uses TRBV5-6 and TRBJ2-1; TRBD2 matches at 10 bases. The CDR3 spans 16 residues. Germline CDR1 and CDR2: SGHDT and YYEEEE. The V segment lost 4 bases and the J segment 8 bases; nucleotides outside the gene matches: 12. The CDR3 bases are TGTGCCAGCAGCCTGCGCCCCACCGGGACTAGCGATGAGCAGTTCTTC. Translation gives CASSLRPTGTSDEQFF.

There are a few counts of this clone. The chain couples TRBV4-1 to TRBJ1-2; D gene ambiguous. Trimming cost V 4 bases and J 3 bases, with 12 bases left between them. The germline V gene has CDR1 MGHRA and CDR2 YSYEKL. The CDR3 runs to 14 residues. The CDR3 coding sequence is TGCGCCAGCAGCCTCGCACGTCGGGACTATGGCTACACCTTC. Protein: CASSLARRDYGYTF.

This chain joins TRBV21-1 and TRBJ2-7; the table gives TRBD1 as D, unverified against the DNA. TRBV21-1 is a recognized pseudogene. The CDR3 has 16 residues. This chain's CDR3 is CASSKERTGGGDEQYF. DNA of the CDR3: TGTGCCAGCAGCAAAGAACGGACAGGGGGTGGGGACGAGCAGTACTTC.

The gene calls are TRBV19 and TRBJ2-2, with 7 nucleotides matching TRBD1. The trim removed 7 bases at V and 4 bases at J, leaving 9 bases unmatched. The CDR3 totals 15 residues. CDR1 LNHDA and CDR2 SQIVND come from the germline V gene (reference sequence). CDR3 sequence reads: CASKGQGVFTGELFF. In nucleotides, the CDR3 is TGTGCCAGTAAGGGGCAGGGGGTGTTCACCGGGGAGCTGTTTTTT.

This chain uses TRBV11-3 with TRBJ2-5; a possible D gene is TRBD2 (7 bases). Germline-derived CDR1 and CDR2 are SGHNT and YENEEA. V was pared by 8 bases and J by 4 bases, with 17 bases between. The CDR3 sequence is 14 residues long. CDR3 region: CASCRWGGRETQYF. DNA of the CDR3: TGTGCCAGCTGCCGGTGGGGGGGGCGAGAGACCCAGTACTTC. The full variable domain, completed using reference TRBV11-3 and TRBJ2-5, is EAGVVQSPRYKIIEKKQPVAFWCNPISGHNTLYWYLQNLGQGPELLIRYENEEAVDDSQLPKDRFSAERLKGVDSTLKIQPAELGDSAVYLCASCRWGGRETQYFGPGTRLLVL.

This chain links TRBV7-2 with TRBJ2-2; TRBD2 matches 10 bases. In germline, CDR1 is SGHTA, CDR2 FQGNSA. V trimming: 5 bases; J trimming: 6 bases; junction bases outside the gene matches: 3. The CDR3 length is 14 residues. The CDR3 here is CASSRGLASGELFF. CDR3 DNA: TGTGCCAGCAGCCGGGGACTAGCGTCCGGGGAGCTGTTTTTT. Together with reference TRBV7-2 and TRBJ2-2, the CDR3 gives the full variable domain: GAGVSQSPSNKVTEKGKDVELRCDPISGHTALYWYRQSLGQGLEFLIYFQGNSAPDKSGLPSDRFSAERTGGSVSTLTIQRTQQEDSAVYLCASSRGLASGELFFGEGSRLTVL.

The chain joins TRBV27 to TRBJ2-1; D may be TRBD2 (5 bases). Trimming shortened V by 3 bases and J by 0 bases, and 6 bases separated the two germline ends. Germline values: CDR1 MNHEY, CDR2 SMNVEV (reference sequence). CDR3 length: 14 residues. CDR3 sequence (DNA): TGTGCCAGCAGTTTGGGGAGCTCCTACAATGAGCAGTTCTTC. As protein: CASSLGSSYNEQFF.

This clone was recorded once. The chain employs TRBV7-3 and TRBJ2-3, with TRBD1 identical over 7 bases. This CDR3 is built from 14 residues. Germline trimming cut 8 bases from V and 3 bases from J; bases unmatched to any gene: 8. The V gene's germline CDR1 is SGHTA and CDR2 FQGTGA. CDR3: CASARDSGTDTQYF. Here the CDR3 DNA reads TGTGCCAGCGCTCGGGACAGTGGGACAGATACGCAGTATTTT.

The CDR3 region has the DNA TGTGCCAGCAGCGTAGCCTCTTCACAGGAGAACTATGGCTACACCTTC. Translation: CASSVASSQENYGYTF. This chain connects TRBV9 to TRBJ1-2; the D gene is possibly TRBD1 (5 bases). Germline CDR1 reads SGDLS; CDR2 reads YYNGEE. The CDR3 covers 16 residues. The V and J ends lost 0 bases and 2 bases respectively, with 14 bases between them. The entire variable domain, with the rest obtained from reference TRBV9 and TRBJ1-2, is as follows: DSGVTQTPKHLITATGQRVTLRCSPRSGDLSVYWYQQSLDQGLQFLIQYYNGEERAKGNILERFSAQQFPDLHSELNLSSLELGDSALYFCASSVASSQENYGYTFGSGTRLTVV.

V is TRBV7-9 and J is TRBJ2-1; the match to TRBD2 covers 7 bases. The CDR3 spans 15 residues. J gave up 9 bases and V 5 bases, and 13 bases lay outside the gene matches. Germline CDR1 SEHNR, CDR2 FQNEAQ (reference sequence). The CDR3 loop is CASSPMGGGTGEQFF. The CDR3 nucleotides are TGTGCCAGCAGCCCCATGGGCGGGGGAACAGGTGAGCAGTTCTTC.

V usage is TRBV11-2 and J usage is TRBJ2-2, with D possibly TRBD2 on 5 matching bases. The V gene's germline CDR1 is SGHAT and CDR2 FQNNGV. This CDR3 is 15 amino acids long. V was shortened by 3 bases and J by 0 bases, with 8 bases between the two germline ends. CDR3 nucleotide sequence: TGTGCCAGCAGCTTTGAGGGATCGAACACCGGGGAGCTGTTTTTT. This sequence encodes CASSFEGSNTGELFF.

V is TRBV29-1 and J is TRBJ2-1; 11 bases fit TRBD2. CDR1 and CDR2 from the germline V gene are SQVTM and ANQGSEA. Trimming at V came to 2 bases and at J to 0 bases, leaving 9 bases not matched to a gene. The CDR3 has 18 amino acids. CDR3: CSVETPGLAAPSYNEQFF. CDR3 DNA: TGCAGCGTTGAAACCCCGGGACTAGCGGCTCCCTCCTACAATGAGCAGTTCTTC.

The CDR3 bases are TGTGCCAGCAGTTTATTGAACAGCGGTCAAGAGACCCAGTACTTC. The encoded protein is CASSLLNSGQETQYF. The chain joins TRBV28 to TRBJ2-5; D perhaps matches TRBD2 (5 bases). The CDR3 runs to 15 residues. V lost 1 base, J lost 2 bases, and 11 bases lay in between. The germline V gene encodes CDR1 MDHEN and CDR2 SYDVKM.

The chain has TRBV4-2 and TRBJ2-1; 10 bases fit TRBD2. This CDR3 comprises 17 residues. Germline assignment: CDR1 LGHNA and CDR2 YNFKEQ. The junction had 10 bases not matched to a gene; V was cut back by 0 bases and J by 8 bases. CDR3 in amino acids: CASSQDSERGGIHEQFF. The CDR3 region has the DNA TGTGCCAGCAGCCAAGATTCAGAGCGGGGGGGCATCCATGAGCAGTTCTTC.

The chain is built from TRBV5-1 and TRBJ2-3, with D possibly TRBD2 on 6 matching bases. CDR1 SGHRS and CDR2 YFSETQ come from the germline V gene. The V end lost 0 bases, the J end lost 5 bases, and 19 bases lay between the germline ends. This CDR3 comprises 17 residues. This CDR3 reads CASSLASREMPRDTQYF. Here the CDR3 DNA reads TGCGCCAGCAGCTTGGCGTCTCGGGAGATGCCCCGAGATACGCAGTATTTT. Combining the CDR3 with reference TRBV5-1 and TRBJ2-3 gives the whole variable domain KAGVTQTPRYLIKTRGQQVTLSCSPISGHRSVSWYQQTPGQGLQFLFEYFSETQRNKGNFPGRFSGRQFSNSRSEMNVSTLELGDSALYLCASSLASREMPRDTQYFGPGTRLTVL.

A word on this clone: The same CDR3 arises from other DNA sequences in this sample as well. The rearrangement links TRBV19 to TRBJ2-7; D gene ambiguous. CDR3 length: 11 amino acids. Germline V gene sequence: CDR1 LNHDA, CDR2 SQIVND (reference sequence). Trimming cost V 1 base and J 6 bases, with 4 bases left between them. The CDR3 is CASSIGGEQYF. CDR3 sequence (DNA): TGTGCCAGTAGTATAGGCGGCGAGCAGTACTTC.

The gene calls are TRBV7-9 and TRBJ2-1, with 9 bases fitting TRBD2. The V and J ends lost 5 bases and 2 bases, in that order; junction bases with no gene match: 7. This CDR3 is built from 16 residues. Looked up from germline, CDR1 is SEHNR and CDR2 is FQNEAQ (reference sequence). The CDR3 here is CASSVPSGETYNEQFF. CDR3 coding DNA: TGTGCCAGCAGCGTTCCTAGCGGGGAGACCTACAATGAGCAGTTCTTC.

V is TRBV6-1 and J is TRBJ2-7; D is perhaps TRBD2 (8 bases). Germline V gives CDR1 MNHNS, CDR2 SASEGT. V lost 8 bases, J lost 0 bases, and 17 bases lay in between. The CDR3 extends over 15 amino acids. The CDR3 sequence: CASRSGTALSYEQYF. The CDR3 DNA sequence: TGTGCCAGCCGTAGCGGGACAGCGCTCTCCTACGAGCAGTACTTC.

This clone has at least ten counts. The chain has TRBV27 and TRBJ1-2; the D gene is possibly TRBD1 (6 bases). Trimming took 3 bases from V and 6 from J, leaving 11 bases between them. The CDR3 is 13 residues long. Germline CDR1 and CDR2: MNHEY and SMNVEV (reference sequence). CDR3 residues: CASSFVQGNGYTF. The CDR3 region has the DNA TGTGCCAGCAGTTTTGTACAGGGAAATGGCTACACCTTC.

The chain links TRBV19 to TRBJ2-1, with 9 bases fitting TRBD2. CDR3 length: 15 residues. Germline-derived CDR1 and CDR2 are LNHDA and SQIVND (reference sequence). Germline trimming cut 5 bases from V and 5 bases from J; bases unmatched to any gene: 7. The CDR3 DNA sequence: TGTGCCAGTAGTCTCTTAGCGGGGGCCAACAATGAGCAGTTCTTC. Translated, it gives CASSLLAGANNEQFF.

This chain links TRBV11-2 with TRBJ2-2, with 9 bases that match TRBD1. Germline CDR1 reads SGHAT; CDR2 reads FQNNGV. Losses at the gene ends were 1 base for V and 6 bases for J; bases not matched to a gene: 9. The CDR3 is 17 amino acids. DNA of the CDR3: TGTGCCAGCAGCTTAGCAGGGGGGACAGGGTTTGCCGGGGAGCTGTTTTTT. It yields the protein CASSLAGGTGFAGELFF.